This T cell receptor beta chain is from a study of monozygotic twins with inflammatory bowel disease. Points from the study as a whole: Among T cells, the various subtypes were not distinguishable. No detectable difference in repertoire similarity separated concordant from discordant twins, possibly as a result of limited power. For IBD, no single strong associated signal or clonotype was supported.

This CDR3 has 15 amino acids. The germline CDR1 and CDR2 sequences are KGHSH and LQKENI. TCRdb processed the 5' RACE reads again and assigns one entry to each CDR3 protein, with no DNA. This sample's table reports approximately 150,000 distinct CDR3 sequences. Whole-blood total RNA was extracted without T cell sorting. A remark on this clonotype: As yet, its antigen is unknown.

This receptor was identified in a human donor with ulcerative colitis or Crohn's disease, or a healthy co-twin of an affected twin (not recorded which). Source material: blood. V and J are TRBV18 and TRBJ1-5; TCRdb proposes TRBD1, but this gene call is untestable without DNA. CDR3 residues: CASSPLRGPDQPQHF.